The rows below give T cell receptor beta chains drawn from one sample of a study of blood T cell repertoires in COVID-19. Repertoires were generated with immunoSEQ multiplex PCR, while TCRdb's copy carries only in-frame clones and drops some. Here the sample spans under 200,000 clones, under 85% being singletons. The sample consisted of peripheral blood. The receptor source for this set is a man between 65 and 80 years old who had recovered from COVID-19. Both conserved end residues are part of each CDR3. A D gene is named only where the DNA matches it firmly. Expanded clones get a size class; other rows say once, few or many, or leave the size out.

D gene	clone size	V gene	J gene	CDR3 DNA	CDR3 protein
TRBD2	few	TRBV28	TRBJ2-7	TGTGCCAGCAGTTCCGGTAGCGGGACTTACGAGCAGTACTTC	CASSSGSGTYEQYF
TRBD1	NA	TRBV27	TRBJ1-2	TGTGCCAGCAGTTCCTACAGGGGGCGGGATGGCTACACCTTC	CASSSYRGRDGYTF
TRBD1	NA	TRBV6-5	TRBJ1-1	TGTGCCAGCAGAAGACAGGGTAGCGTGAACACTGAAGCTTTCTTT	CASRRQGSVNTEAFF
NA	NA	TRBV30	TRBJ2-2	TGTGCCTGGAGTCTAGGCGGACATAACACCGGGGAGCTGTTTTTT	CAWSLGGHNTGELFF
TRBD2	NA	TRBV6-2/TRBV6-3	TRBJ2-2	TGTGCCAGCAGTTACTCGGGACTAGCGGAGAACACCGGGGAGCTGTTTTTT	CASSYSGLAENTGELFF
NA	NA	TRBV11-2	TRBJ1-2	TGTGCCAGCAGCTTAGGTCGACAGGACTATGGCTACACCTTC	CASSLGRQDYGYTF
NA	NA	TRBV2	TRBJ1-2	TGTGCCAGCAGCCCAGACGGGGGGAACTATGGCTACACCTTC	CASSPDGGNYGYTF
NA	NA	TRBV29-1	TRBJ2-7	TGCAGCATTAGTGAAAAATCCTACGAGCAGTACTTC	CSISEKSYEQYF
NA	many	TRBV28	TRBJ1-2	TGTGCCAGCAGTTTATGGTTGCGGGATCTGAGTGGCTACACCTTC	CASSLWLRDLSGYTF
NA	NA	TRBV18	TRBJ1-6	TGTGCCAGCTCACCGCAGACATTCAATAATTCACCCCTCCACTTT	CASSPQTFNNSPLHF
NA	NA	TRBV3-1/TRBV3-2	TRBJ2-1	TGTGCCAGCAGCCAAGGCCCCGGGACACCTATGAACAATGAGCAGTTCTTC	CASSQGPGTPMNNEQFF
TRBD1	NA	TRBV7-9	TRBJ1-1	TGTGCCAGCACTCCCCCCGGCGCCCCGACAGGGACAGCTTTCTTT	CASTPPGAPTGTAFF
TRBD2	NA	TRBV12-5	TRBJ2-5	TGTGCTAGTGGTCAAGCGGGAGGGCAAGAGACCCAGTACTTC	CASGQAGGQETQYF
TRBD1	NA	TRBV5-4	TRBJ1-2	TGTGCCAGCAGGCGTACAGGGGCGAACTATGGCTACACCTTC	CASRRTGANYGYTF
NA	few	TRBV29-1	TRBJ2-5	TGCAGCGTTGAAACTAACCAAGAGACCCAGTACTTC	CSVETNQETQYF
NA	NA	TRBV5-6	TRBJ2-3	TGTGCCAGCAGCTTGAAGCACGGACTCACAGATACGCAGTATTTT	CASSLKHGLTDTQYF
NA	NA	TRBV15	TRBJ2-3	TGTGCCACCAGCAGAGATTCCGACGGAGAGACGCAGTATTTT	CATSRDSDGETQYF
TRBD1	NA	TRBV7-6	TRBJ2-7	TGTGCCAGCAGCGCGACAGGGGCCTCCTACGAGCAGTACTTC	CASSATGASYEQYF
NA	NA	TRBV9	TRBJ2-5	TGTGCCAGCAGCGGAAAAGGGGGTATGGAGACCCAGTACTTC	CASSGKGGMETQYF
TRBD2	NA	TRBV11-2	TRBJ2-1	TGTGCCAGCAGCCCCCACCCTAGCGGGGATTACAATGAGCAGTTCTTC	CASSPHPSGDYNEQFF
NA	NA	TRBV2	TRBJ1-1	TGTGCCAGCAGTGAAACGGGTTGGGACACTGAAGCTTTCTTT	CASSETGWDTEAFF
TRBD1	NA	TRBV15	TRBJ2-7	TGTGCCACCAGCAGAGATTCCGGGACAGGGAACGAGCAGTACTTC	CATSRDSGTGNEQYF
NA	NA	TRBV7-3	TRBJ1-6	TGTGCCAGCACCAACGGGGATTCACCCCTCCACTTT	CASTNGDSPLHF
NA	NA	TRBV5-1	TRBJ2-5	TGCGCCAGCAGCTCTACCACCGATCTGGGAGGGACCCAGTACTTC	CASSSTTDLGGTQYF
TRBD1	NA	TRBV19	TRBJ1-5	TGTGCCAGTAGTACTAATACAGGGGGAAATCAGCCCCAGCATTTT	CASSTNTGGNQPQHF
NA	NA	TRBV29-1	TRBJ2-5	TGCAGCGTTGCGCCGGGGGAGACCCAGTACTTC	CSVAPGETQYF
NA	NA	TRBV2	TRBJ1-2	TGTGCCAGCAGGGGGGGAGCTAACTATGGCTACACCTTC	CASRGGANYGYTF